The source of this TCR beta chain is a study of blood T cell repertoires in COVID-19. Some clones are missing from TCRdb's copy, which holds only in-frame ones; the method was immunoSEQ multiplex PCR. Of 130,000 to 150,000 clones listed, around 85% were seen once; the top ten hold roughly 8%. This clone showed up just once. Germline loops: CDR1 MNHEY, CDR2 SVGAGI. Trimming pared 10 bases from V and 2 bases from J, leaving 12 bases between. This CDR3 contains 12 residues. The sequenced material came from peripheral blood. This TCR was recovered from a woman aged 55-75 years with COVID-19, enrolled during active disease. The gene calls are TRBV6-5 and TRBJ2-7; D call uncertain. CDR3 sequence (DNA): TGTGCCATCCAAACCGAGCCCTACGAGCAGTACTTC. Its translation: CAIQTEPYEQYF.